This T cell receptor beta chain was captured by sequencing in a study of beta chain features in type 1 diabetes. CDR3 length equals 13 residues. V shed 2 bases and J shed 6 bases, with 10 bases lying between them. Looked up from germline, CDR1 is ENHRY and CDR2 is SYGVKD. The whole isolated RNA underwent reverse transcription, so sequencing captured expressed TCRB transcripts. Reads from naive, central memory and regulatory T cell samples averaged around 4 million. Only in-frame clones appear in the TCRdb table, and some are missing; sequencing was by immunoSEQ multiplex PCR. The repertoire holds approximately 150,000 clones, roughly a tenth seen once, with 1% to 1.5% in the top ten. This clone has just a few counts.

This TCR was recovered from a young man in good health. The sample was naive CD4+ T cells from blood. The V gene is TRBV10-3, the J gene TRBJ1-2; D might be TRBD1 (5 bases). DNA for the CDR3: TGTGCCATCAGTGAGGACAGAACTAATGGCTACACCTTC. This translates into CAISEDRTNGYTF.